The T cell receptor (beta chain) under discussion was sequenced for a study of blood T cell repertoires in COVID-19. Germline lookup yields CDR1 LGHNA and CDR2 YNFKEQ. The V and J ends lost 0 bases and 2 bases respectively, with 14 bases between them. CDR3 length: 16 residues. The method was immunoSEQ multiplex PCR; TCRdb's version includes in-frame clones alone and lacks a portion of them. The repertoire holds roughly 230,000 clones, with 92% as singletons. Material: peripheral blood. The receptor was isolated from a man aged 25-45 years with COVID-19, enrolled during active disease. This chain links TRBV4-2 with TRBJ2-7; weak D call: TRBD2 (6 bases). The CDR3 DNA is TGTGCCAGCAGCCAAGATGGTTCGGGGAGGACCTACGAGCAGTACTTC. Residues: CASSQDGSGRTYEQYF.